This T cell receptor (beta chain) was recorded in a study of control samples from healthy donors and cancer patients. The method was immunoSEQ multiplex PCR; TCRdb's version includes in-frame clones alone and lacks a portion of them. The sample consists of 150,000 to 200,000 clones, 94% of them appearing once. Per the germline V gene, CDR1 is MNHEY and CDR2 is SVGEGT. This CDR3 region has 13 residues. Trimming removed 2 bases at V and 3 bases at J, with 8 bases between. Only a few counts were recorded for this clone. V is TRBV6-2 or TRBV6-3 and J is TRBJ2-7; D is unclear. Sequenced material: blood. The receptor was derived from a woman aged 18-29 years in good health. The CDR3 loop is CASSYDWSYEQYF. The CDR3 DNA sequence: TGTGCCAGCAGTTACGATTGGAGCTACGAGCAGTACTTC.